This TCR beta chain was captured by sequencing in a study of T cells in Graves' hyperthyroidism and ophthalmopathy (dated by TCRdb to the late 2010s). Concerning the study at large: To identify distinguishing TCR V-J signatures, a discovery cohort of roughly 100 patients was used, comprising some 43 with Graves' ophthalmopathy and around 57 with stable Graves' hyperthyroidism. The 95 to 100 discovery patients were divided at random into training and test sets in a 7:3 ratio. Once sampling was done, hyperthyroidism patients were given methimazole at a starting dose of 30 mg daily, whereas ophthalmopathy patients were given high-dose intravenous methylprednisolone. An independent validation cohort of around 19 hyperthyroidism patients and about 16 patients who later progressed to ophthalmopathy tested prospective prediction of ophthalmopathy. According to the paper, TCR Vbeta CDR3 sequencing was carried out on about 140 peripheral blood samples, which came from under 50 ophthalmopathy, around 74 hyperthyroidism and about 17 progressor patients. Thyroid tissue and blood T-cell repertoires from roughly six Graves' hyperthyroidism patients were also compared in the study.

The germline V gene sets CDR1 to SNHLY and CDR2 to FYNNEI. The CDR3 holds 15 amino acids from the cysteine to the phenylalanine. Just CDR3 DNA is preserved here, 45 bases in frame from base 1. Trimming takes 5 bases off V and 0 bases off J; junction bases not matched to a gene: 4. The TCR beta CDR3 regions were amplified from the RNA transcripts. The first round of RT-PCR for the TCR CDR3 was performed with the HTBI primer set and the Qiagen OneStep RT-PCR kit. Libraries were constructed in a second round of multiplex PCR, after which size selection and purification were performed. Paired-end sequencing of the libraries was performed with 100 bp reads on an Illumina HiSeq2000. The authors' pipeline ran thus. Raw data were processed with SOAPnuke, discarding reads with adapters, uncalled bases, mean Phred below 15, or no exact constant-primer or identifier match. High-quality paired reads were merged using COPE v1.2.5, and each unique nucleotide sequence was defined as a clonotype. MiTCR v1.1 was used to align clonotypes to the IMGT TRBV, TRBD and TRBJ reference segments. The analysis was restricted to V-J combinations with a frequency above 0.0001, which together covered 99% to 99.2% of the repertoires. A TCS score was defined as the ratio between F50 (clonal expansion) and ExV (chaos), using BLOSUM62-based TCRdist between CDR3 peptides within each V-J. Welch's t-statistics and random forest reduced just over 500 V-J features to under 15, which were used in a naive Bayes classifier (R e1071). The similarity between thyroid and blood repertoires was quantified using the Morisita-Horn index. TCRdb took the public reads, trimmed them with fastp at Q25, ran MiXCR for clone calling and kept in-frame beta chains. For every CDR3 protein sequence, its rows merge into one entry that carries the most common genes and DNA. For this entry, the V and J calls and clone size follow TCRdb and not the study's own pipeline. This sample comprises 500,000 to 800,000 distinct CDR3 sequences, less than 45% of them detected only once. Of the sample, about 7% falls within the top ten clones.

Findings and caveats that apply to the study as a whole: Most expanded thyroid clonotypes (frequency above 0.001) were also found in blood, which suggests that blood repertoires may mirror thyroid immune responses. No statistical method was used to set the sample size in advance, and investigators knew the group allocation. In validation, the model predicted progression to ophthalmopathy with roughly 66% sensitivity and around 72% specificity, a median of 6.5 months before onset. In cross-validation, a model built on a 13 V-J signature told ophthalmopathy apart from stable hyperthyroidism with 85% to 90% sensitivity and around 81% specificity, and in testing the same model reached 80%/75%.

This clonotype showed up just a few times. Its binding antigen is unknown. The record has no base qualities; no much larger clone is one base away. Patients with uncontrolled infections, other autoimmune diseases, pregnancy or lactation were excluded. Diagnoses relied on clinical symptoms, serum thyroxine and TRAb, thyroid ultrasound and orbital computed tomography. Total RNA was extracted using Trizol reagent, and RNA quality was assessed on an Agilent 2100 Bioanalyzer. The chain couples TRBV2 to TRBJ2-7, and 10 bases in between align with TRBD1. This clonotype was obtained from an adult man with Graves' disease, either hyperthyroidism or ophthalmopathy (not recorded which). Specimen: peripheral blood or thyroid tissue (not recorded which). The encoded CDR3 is CASSPDRGLSYEQYF. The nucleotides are TGTGCCAGCAGTCCCGACAGGGGGCTCTCCTACGAGCAGTACTTC. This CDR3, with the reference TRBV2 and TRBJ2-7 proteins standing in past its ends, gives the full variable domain EPEVTQTPSHQVTQMGQEVILRCVPISNHLYFYWYRQILGQKVEFLVSFYNNEISEKSEIFDDQFSVERPDGSNFTLKIRSTKLEDSAMYFCASSPDRGLSYEQYFGPGTRLTVT.